These T cell receptor beta chains were read from a single sample in a study of T cell responses to AZD1222 COVID-19 vaccine. Some clones are missing from TCRdb's copy, which holds only in-frame ones; the method was immunoSEQ multiplex PCR. The profile shows about 180,000 clones, around nine tenths of them singletons. The sample consisted of peripheral blood, taken 28 days after the second AZD1222 dose. These receptor sequences come from an adult who received the AZD1222 COVID-19 vaccine. Both conserved end residues are part of each CDR3. The order of the fields is clone size, J gene, D gene, V gene, CDR3 DNA, CDR3 protein. The D gene is left open where the match is weak. The size field is filled for only some rows; it gives once, few, many or a size class.

. TRBJ1-5 . TRBV12-3/TRBV12-4 TGTGCCAGCAGTTCAGGAGAAAATCAGCCCCAGCATTTT CASSSGENQPQHF
. TRBJ2-3 TRBD2 TRBV19 TGTGCCAGTTCCGGACTAGCGGCAGCCACAGATACGCAGTATTTT CASSGLAAATDTQYF
. TRBJ2-1 TRBD2 TRBV7-3 TGTGCCAGCAGCTTAAGGGCGGGGGAACCCGACAATGAGCAGTTCTTC CASSLRAGEPDNEQFF
. TRBJ1-6 . TRBV7-8 TGTGCCAGCAGCTTAGATGGGTCACCCCTCCACTTT CASSLDGSPLHF
. TRBJ2-3 . TRBV7-2 TGTGCCAGCAGCTTAGCTCTAGGGCGGGATACGCAGTATTTT CASSLALGRDTQYF
. TRBJ2-2 TRBD1 TRBV5-4 TGTGCCAGCAGTTTCGGGACAGGGGGCGAGAAACTGTTTTTT CASSFGTGGEKLFF
. TRBJ2-2 . TRBV5-1 TGCGCCAGCAGCTTGGCCCTTGTCGCCGGGGAGCTGTTTTTT CASSLALVAGELFF
. TRBJ1-5 . TRBV30 TGTGCCTGGATGTCCTCACCGGGACTTTATAGCAATCAGCCCCAGCATTTT CAWMSSPGLYSNQPQHF
. TRBJ2-5 TRBD1 TRBV27 TGTGCCAGCAGCCGGGACAGGGCAGAGACCCAGTACTTC CASSRDRAETQYF
. TRBJ1-2 . TRBV27 TGTGCCAGCGGGACGGGGGGTCAGGAATATGGCTACACCTTC CASGTGGQEYGYTF
. TRBJ2-3 . TRBV30 TGTGCCTGGAGTGTGAGAGCGGGCCCCACAGATACGCAGTATTTT CAWSVRAGPTDTQYF
. TRBJ2-2 . TRBV6-4 TGTGCCAGCAGTGACGGAGCCGGGGAGCTGTTTTTT CASSDGAGELFF
. TRBJ1-1 TRBD1 TRBV6-5 TGTGCCAGTGAGGGACAGGGTTCCACTGAAGCTTTCTTT CASEGQGSTEAFF
once TRBJ2-3 . TRBV10-3 TGTGCCATCAGTGGGGCACCAGATACGCAGTATTTT CAISGAPDTQYF
. TRBJ2-7 TRBD2 TRBV6-4 TGTGCCAGCAGTCCGACTAGCGGGAGCTCCTACGAGCAGTACTTC CASSPTSGSSYEQYF
. TRBJ2-4 . TRBV13 TGTGCCAGCAGCACCGAAGGCCTAGCCAAAAACATTCAGTACTTC CASSTEGLAKNIQYF
. TRBJ1-2 . TRBV2 TGTGCCAGCAGTGAAGGGGGCACAGCACTCTATGGCTACACCTTC CASSEGGTALYGYTF
. TRBJ2-3 TRBD2 TRBV27 TGTGCCAGCAGTCCGAGGGGACTAGCGGGATACACAGATACGCAGTATTTT CASSPRGLAGYTDTQYF
. TRBJ2-7 TRBD1 TRBV14 TGTGCCAGCAGCCAAGATCGTTCGGGACAGGGGCTGAGATCCTACGAGCAGTACTTC CASSQDRSGQGLRSYEQYF
. TRBJ1-1 . TRBV28 TGTGCCAGCACCTCGAGACTTGAAGCTTTCTTT CASTSRLEAFF
. TRBJ2-7 TRBD1 TRBV6-1 TGTGCCAGCAGTGAGGGGACCCCGGGACAGAACTACTACGAGCAGTACTTC CASSEGTPGQNYYEQYF
. TRBJ2-1 . TRBV15 TGTGCCACCAGCAGAGATCCCGGGACCCGCAACAATGAGCAGTTCTTC CATSRDPGTRNNEQFF
. TRBJ1-4 . TRBV27 TGTGCCAGCAGTTCGATCCCACCTGCAACTAATGAAAAACTGTTTTTT CASSSIPPATNEKLFF
. TRBJ1-6 . TRBV27 TGTGCCAGCAGTTTGGGGGCGGGCTCCTATAATTCACCCCTCCACTTT CASSLGAGSYNSPLHF
. TRBJ1-5 . TRBV28 TGTGCCAGCAGTTTATCCCTGGGGGCCCAGCATTTT CASSLSLGAQHF
. TRBJ1-6 TRBD1 TRBV7-9 TGTGCCAGCAGCTCAAGACAGGGAGTAACATCACCCCTCCACTTT CASSSRQGVTSPLHF
. TRBJ1-6 . TRBV19 TGTGCCAGTAGCCCCTCTAAGGAACCCCTCCACTTT CASSPSKEPLHF
once TRBJ1-5 . TRBV5-5 TGTGCCAGCAGCTTGGTGGACAATCAGCCCCAGCATTTT CASSLVDNQPQHF
. TRBJ1-1 . TRBV28 TGTGCCAGCAAGACGGCTGAAGCTTTCTTT CASKTAEAFF
. TRBJ2-7 TRBD1 TRBV7-3 TGTGCCAGCAGTACCTTTAGGGACAGGGAAAACGAGCAGTACTTC CASSTFRDRENEQYF